At least ten counts were recorded for the clone carrying this T cell receptor (beta chain). A read error may be the cause here, since a much bigger clone is one base away. This record belongs to a study of CD4 and CD8 cells across lung adenocarcinoma regions. This CDR3 spans 15 amino acids. V lost 0 bases and J lost 11; bases outside the gene matches: 12. Germline V gene data show CDR1 as MNHNS and CDR2 as SASEGT. TCRdb re-derived calls from the PCR reads in MiXCR, one entry per CDR3 protein. The data show under 20,000 distinct CDR3 sequences, 46% seen once. Samples came from patients with localized non-small cell lung adenocarcinoma.

The receptor comes from a male donor with lung adenocarcinoma. The CD4 and CD8 labels of this study may be unreliable. The V call is TRBV6-1, the J call TRBJ2-5; TRBD1 agrees at 7 bases. Sequenced sample: CD4+ T cells from the margin of a lung tumor. CDR3 in amino acids: CASSEAWTGSNEQYF. Written as DNA, the CDR3 is TGTGCCAGCAGTGAAGCATGGACAGGCTCCAATGAGCAGTACTTC.